The clone carrying this T cell receptor (beta chain) was observed at least ten times. What it recognizes is unknown. The source of the sample is a study of T-cell reconstitution after alpha-beta-depleted transplantation in children. The study's findings and limits: By about two months after transplant, alpha-beta T cells reportedly arose from several hundred graft clones that had expanded. The origin of high day-60 TCRbeta diversity in some patients lay in surviving recipient T cells and thymic progenitors.

Unique molecular identifiers tagged the TCRbeta library. MiXCR, applied by TCRdb to the PCR reads, yields one record per CDR3 protein. The sample records roughly 200,000 distinct CDR3 sequences, roughly 6.6% being singletons. The CDR3 spans 13 residues. V lost 8 bases to trimming and J lost 7 bases, with 12 bases between them. Here the sequenced sample was PBMCs, taken before TCRalphabeta/CD19-depleted stem cell transplant. The chain joins TRBV12-3 or TRBV12-4 to TRBJ1-6, with D unresolved. This clonotype was sampled from a boy aged 2-9 years with acute lymphoblastic leukemia, due to receive a stem cell transplant. CDR3 region: CASVSGPNSPLHF. CDR3 DNA: TGTGCCAGCGTTAGCGGTCCGAATTCACCCCTCCACTTT.